This record concerns one T cell receptor (beta chain) sequence. Its antigen is still unknown. The table came from immunoSEQ multiplex PCR; TCRdb's copy has only in-frame clones and leaves some out. The profile shows 95,000 to 150,000 clones, roughly 85% of them singletons. This CDR3 contains 16 residues. The germline V gene encodes CDR1 SGHVS and CDR2 FNYEAQ. V dropped 3 bases and J dropped 5 bases, with 16 bases sitting between them. The sample is drawn from a study of T cell responses to AZD1222 COVID-19 vaccine. Study results and caveats: Epitopes outside B.1.351 and B.1.1.7 mutated regions reportedly drew nearly half of spike TCRs.

Analyses pooled second doses at about 4 or about 12 weeks. The input for sequencing was peripheral blood, taken 28 days after the second AZD1222 dose. The gene calls are TRBV7-6 and TRBJ1-4; D might be TRBD1 (6 bases). The sequence derives from an adult who received the AZD1222 COVID-19 vaccine. CDR3 bases: TGTGCCAGCAGCTTCCAAGTAAAGGGGGTGAATGAAAAACTGTTTTTT. Its protein product is CASSFQVKGVNEKLFF.